This T cell receptor beta chain was found in a study of graft-versus-host responses after intestinal transplantation. Study-wide background: Anti-thymocyte globulin was used for induction in all recipients, who then took tacrolimus and steroids for roughly three years. Study-wide results and limits: Graft-versus-host to host-versus-graft clonal ratios in allografts were high in patients with graft-donor T cell macrochimerism.

Germline V CDR1 and CDR2: SGHNT, YYREEE (reference sequence). CDR3 length: 19 residues. The ends lost 4 bases at V and 0 bases at J; junction bases unmatched: 14. As regards this clone: Its target is not known.

Here immunoSEQ multiplex PCR was the method, and the copy in TCRdb shows in-frame clones only, minus some. The table shows 15,000 or so clones, with 88% occurring only once. Sequencing used PBMCs, obtained roughly 110 days after intestinal transplant. The J gene is TRBJ2-7, the V gene TRBV5-4, with 12 bases matching TRBD2. This receptor was identified in a human patient who received an intestinal transplant, so some T cells may come from the graft donor. The chain's CDR3 is CASSPRTSGIRNGSYEQYF. The CDR3 nucleotides read TGTGCCAGCAGCCCCCGGACTAGCGGGATTAGGAATGGCTCCTACGAGCAGTACTTC.